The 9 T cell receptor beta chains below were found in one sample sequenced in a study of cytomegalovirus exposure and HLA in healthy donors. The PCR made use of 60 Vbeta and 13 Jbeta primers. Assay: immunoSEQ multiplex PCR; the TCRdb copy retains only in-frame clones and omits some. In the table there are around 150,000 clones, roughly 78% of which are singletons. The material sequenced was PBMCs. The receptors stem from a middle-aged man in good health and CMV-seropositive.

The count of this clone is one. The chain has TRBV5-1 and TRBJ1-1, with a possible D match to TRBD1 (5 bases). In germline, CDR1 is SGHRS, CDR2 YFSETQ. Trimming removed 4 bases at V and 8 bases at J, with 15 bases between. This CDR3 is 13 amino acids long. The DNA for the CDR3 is TGCGCCAGCAGCAGGGACTACAAAGGGGAAGCTTTCTTT. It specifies CASSRDYKGEAFF.

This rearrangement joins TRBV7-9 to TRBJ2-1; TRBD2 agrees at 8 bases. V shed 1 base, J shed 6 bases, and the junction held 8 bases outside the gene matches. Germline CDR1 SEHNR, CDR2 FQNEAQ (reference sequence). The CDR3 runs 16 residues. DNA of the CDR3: TGTGCCAGCAGCTTAGTCCCCAGCGGGAGACCCAATGAGCAGTTCTTC. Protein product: CASSLVPSGRPNEQFF. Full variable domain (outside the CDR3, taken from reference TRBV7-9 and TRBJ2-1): DTGVSQNPRHKITKRGQNVTFRCDPISEHNRLYWYRQTLGQGPEFLTYFQNEAQLEKSRLLSDRFSAERPKGSFSTLEIQRTEQGDSAMYLCASSLVPSGRPNEQFFGPGTRLTVL.

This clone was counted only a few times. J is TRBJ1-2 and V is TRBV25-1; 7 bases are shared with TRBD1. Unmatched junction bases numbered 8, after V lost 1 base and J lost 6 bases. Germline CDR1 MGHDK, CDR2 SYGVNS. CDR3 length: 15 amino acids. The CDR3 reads CASSESRGRSDGYTF. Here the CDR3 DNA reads TGTGCCAGCAGTGAATCAAGGGGGCGCAGCGATGGCTACACCTTC.

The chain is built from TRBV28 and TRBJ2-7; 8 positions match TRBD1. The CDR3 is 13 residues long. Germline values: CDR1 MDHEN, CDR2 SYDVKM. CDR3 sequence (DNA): TGTGCTACCGGGACAGGCGTCCCCCACGAGCAGTACTTC. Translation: CATGTGVPHEQYF.

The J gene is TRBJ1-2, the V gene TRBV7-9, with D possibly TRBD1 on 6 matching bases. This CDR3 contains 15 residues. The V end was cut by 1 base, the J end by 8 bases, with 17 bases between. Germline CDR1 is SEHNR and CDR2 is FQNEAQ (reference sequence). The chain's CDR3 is CASSLGIPGAEGYTF. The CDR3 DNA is TGTGCCAGCAGCTTAGGAATTCCAGGGGCCGAAGGCTACACCTTC.

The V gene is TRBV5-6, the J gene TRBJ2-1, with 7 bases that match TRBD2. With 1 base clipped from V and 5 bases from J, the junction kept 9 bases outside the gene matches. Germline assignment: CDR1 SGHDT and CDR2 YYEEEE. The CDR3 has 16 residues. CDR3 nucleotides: TGTGCCAGCAGCTTGCTCGGGGAGGGCCAAGACAATGAGCAGTTCTTC. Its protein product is CASSLLGEGQDNEQFF.

CDR3 in amino acids: CAWGQGWRTDTQYF. DNA of the CDR3: TGTGCCTGGGGGCAGGGATGGAGAACAGATACGCAGTATTTT. V usage is TRBV30 and J usage is TRBJ2-3; TRBD1 is a possible D gene (5 bases). In germline, CDR1 is GTSNPN, CDR2 SVGIG (reference sequence). This CDR3 region has 14 residues. Trimming shortened V by 5 bases and J by 3 bases, and 15 bases separated the two germline ends.

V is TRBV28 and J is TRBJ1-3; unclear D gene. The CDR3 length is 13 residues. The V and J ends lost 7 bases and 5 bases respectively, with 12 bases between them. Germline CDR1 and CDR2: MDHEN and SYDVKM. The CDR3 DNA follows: TGTGCCAGCACCCAAACATACCGAAACACCATATATTTT. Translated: CASTQTYRNTIYF.

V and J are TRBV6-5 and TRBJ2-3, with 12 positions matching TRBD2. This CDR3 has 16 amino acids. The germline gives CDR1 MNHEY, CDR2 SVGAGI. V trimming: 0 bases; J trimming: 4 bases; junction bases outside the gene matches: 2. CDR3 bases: TGTGCCAGCAGTTACTCGCCTAGCGGGAGGGCAGATACGCAGTATTTT. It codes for CASSYSPSGRADTQYF.